This record covers a single TCR beta chain. The antigen it recognizes is unknown. The input lacks base qualities; no much larger clone sits a single base away. The sample belongs to a study of blood T cell repertoires in COVID-19 (dated by TCRdb to about 2020). Turning to the overall study: Samples from collaborators originated in the United States, Italy and Spain and spanned both the acute and convalescent phases of COVID-19. The prospective study material was composed of cDNA or gDNA derived from T cells, B-cell-depleted T cells, or PBMCs. Subjects who had been exposed to COVID-19, were actively infected with it, or had recovered from it provided the deeply sampled blood TCRbeta repertoires that made up the dataset. The repertoires were made available in a free public database intended to serve as a resource for research on the immune response to SARS-CoV-2. The samples were drawn from the first 160 participants of the ongoing ImmuneRACE study and from 1,254 subjects provided by 6 global collaborators. Nearly every sample came with metadata listing a de-identified subject ID, COVID-19 status, age in years and sex. HLA class I and class II types, where available, came from metadata supplied by the sample provider rather than from assay-based typing. Beyond this particular receptor, the publication reports: The quantity of clinical and demographic metadata differed by source and by participant and was supplied without curation.

Whole blood was collected in K2EDTA tubes by collaborating institutions according to the institutions' own protocols. For TCRbeta analysis, collaborator samples were shipped as frozen whole blood, as isolated PBMCs, or as DNA extracted from either sample type. TCRbeta CDR3 regions were amplified from genomic DNA using the immunoSEQ Assay, a bias-controlled multiplex PCR. The study's processing was this. Within the assay, amplification of reference gene primers was used to estimate how many nucleated cells each sample contained. Sequence reads were collapsed and filtered to measure the absolute abundance of every unique TCRbeta CDR3 rearrangement. For each sample, productive Simpson clonality was calculated as the square root of Simpson's diversity index over productive rearrangements. TCRdb holds this immuneACCESS table with in-frame rearrangements only. Some clones are missing; in checked studies, unresolved V genes explain under half, and the rest has no known cause. The D gene and trimming were derived from the DNA, and the V and J assignments and clone size from that table. For this sample there are about 99,000 clones; just over 85% appear just once. The top ten constitute around 3.5% of the sample.

The CDR3 spans 14 residues, from the cysteine through the phenylalanine. The DNA shown is the 42-base CDR3, in frame from base 1. V sheds 0 bases and J sheds 1 base, leaving 6 bases between their ends. The germline V gene (reference sequence) specifies LNHNV as CDR1 and YYDKDF as CDR2. The material sequenced was peripheral blood. This TCR was sampled from a human donor in a cohort sampled during active COVID-19. Recombination joined TRBV15 with TRBJ1-1; the D gene remains uncertain. The CDR3 corresponds to CATSRDNRNTEAFF. The bases read TGTGCCACCAGCAGAGATAACAGGAACACTGAAGCTTTCTTT. Where the CDR3 stops, the reference TRBV15 and TRBJ1-1 genes take over; the full variable domain is DAMVIQNPRYQVTQFGKPVTLSCSQTLNHNVMYWYQQKSSQAPKLLFHYYDKDFNNEADTPDNFQSRRPNTSFCFLDIRSPGLGDTAMYLCATSRDNRNTEAFFGQGTRLTVV.